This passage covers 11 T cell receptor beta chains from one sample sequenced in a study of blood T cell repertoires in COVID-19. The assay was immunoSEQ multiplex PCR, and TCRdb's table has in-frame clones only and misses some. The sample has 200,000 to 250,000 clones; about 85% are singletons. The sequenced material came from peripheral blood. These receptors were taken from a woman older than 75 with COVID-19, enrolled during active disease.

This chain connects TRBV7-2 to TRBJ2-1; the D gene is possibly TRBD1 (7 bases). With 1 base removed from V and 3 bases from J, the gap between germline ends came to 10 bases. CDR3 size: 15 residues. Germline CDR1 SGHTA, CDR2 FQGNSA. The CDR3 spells CASSLDRGGYNEQFF. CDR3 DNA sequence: TGTGCCAGCAGCTTAGACAGGGGAGGCTACAATGAGCAGTTCTTC.

For the CDR3, the DNA is TGTGCCAGCAGAAAGACCACAGTCAATGGCTACACCTTC. This codes for CASRKTTVNGYTF. This chain joins TRBV4-2 and TRBJ1-2; unclear D gene. Germline V gives CDR1 LGHNA, CDR2 YNFKEQ. The CDR3 runs to 13 residues. Between the trimmed V and J ends, which lost 6 bases and 6 bases, there was a span of 14 bases.

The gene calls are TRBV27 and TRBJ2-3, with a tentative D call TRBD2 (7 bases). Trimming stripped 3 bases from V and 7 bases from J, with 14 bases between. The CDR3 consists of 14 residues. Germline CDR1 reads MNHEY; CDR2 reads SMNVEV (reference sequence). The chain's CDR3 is CASSLRGPYYTQYF. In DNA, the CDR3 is TGTGCCAGCAGTTTGCGGGGGCCCTATTATACGCAGTATTTT.

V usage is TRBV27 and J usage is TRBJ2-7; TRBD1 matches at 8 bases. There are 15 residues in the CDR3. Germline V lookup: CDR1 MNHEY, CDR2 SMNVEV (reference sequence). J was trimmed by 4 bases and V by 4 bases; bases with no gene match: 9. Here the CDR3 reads CASSSLGTGQYEQYF. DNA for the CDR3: TGTGCCAGCAGTTCATTAGGGACAGGCCAGTACGAGCAGTACTTC.

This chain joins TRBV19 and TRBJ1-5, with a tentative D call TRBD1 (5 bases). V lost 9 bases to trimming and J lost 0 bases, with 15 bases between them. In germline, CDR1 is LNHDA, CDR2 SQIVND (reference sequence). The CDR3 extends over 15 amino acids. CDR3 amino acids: CASMTGGYSNQPQHF. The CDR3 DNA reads TGTGCCAGCATGACGGGGGGATATAGCAATCAGCCCCAGCATTTT.

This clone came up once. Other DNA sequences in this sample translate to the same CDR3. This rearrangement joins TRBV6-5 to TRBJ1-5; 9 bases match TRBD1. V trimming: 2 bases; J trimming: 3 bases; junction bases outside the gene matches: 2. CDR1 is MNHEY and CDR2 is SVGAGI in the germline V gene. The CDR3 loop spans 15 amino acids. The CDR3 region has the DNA TGTGCCAGCAGTTACGGGACAGGGTCCAATCAGCCCCAGCATTTT. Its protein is CASSYGTGSNQPQHF.

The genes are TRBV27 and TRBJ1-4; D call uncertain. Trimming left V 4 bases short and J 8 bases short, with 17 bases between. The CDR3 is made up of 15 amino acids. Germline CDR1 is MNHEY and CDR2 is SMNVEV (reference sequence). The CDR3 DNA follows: TGTGCCAGCAGTTCCTCCGGCGGCGCATACGAAAAACTGTTTTTT. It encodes CASSSSGGAYEKLFF. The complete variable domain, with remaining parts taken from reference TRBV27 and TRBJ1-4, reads EAQVTQNPRYLITVTGKKLTVTCSQNMNHEYMSWYRQDPGLGLRQIYYSMNVEVTDKGDVPEGYKVSRKEKRNFPLILESPSPNQTSLYFCASSSSGGAYEKLFFGSGTQLSVL.

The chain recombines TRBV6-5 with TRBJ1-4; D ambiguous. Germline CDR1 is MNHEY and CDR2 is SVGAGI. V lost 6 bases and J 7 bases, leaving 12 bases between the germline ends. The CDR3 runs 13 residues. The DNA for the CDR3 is TGTGCCAGCAGGTCTTCACGGGGTGAAAAACTGTTTTTT. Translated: CASRSSRGEKLFF.

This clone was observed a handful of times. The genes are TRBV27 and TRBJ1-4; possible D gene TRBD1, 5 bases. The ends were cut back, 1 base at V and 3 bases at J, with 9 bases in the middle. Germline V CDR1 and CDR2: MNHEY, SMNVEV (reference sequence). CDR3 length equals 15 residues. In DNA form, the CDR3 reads TGTGCCAGCAGTTTATATAGGGGATCTAATGAAAAACTGTTTTTT. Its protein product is CASSLYRGSNEKLFF.

CDR3 region: CAWSLPSGANVLTF. CDR3 in DNA: TGTGCCTGGAGTCTTCCCTCTGGGGCCAACGTCCTGACTTTC. The chain combines TRBV30 with TRBJ2-6; D gene uncertain. The V gene lost 2 bases and the J gene lost 0 bases, with 5 bases spanning the gap. The CDR3 runs 14 residues. Germline CDR1 reads GTSNPN; CDR2 reads SVGIG (reference sequence).

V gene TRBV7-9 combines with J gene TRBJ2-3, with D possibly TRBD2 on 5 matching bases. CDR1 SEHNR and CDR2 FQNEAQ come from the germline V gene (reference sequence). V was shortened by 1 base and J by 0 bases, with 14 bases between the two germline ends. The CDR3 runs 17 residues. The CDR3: CASSLVSASTSTDTQYF. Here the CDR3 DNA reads TGTGCCAGCAGCTTAGTTAGCGCTTCAACTAGCACAGATACGCAGTATTTT.